This T cell receptor beta chain was recovered during a study of shared clonotypes between healthy human individuals. Study in general: Researchers assigned three CD4 naive, three CD4 memory, two CD8 naive and one CD8 memory plate to each donor. General study points: Exclusively blood specimens were collected; tissue repertoires likely differ.

Naive CD8 cells, CD45RO-negative and positively selected for CCR7, excluded terminally differentiated effector memory CD45RA+ cells. Produced via immunoSEQ multiplex PCR; TCRdb's table is partial and in-frame only. The table lists fewer than 700,000 clones, approximately 95% of them singletons. On this clone: What it binds is not known.

Trimming pared 2 bases from V and 2 bases from J, leaving 7 bases between. CDR1 is MNHEY and CDR2 is SVGAGI in the germline V gene. This CDR3 comprises 13 residues. The sequence came from a woman aged 25 to 39 in good health. The chain is built from TRBV6-5 and TRBJ2-7, with D hard to call. Specimen: naive CD8+ T cells sorted from blood. CDR3 protein: CASSYGATYEQYF. DNA of the CDR3: TGTGCCAGCAGTTACGGTGCAACCTACGAGCAGTACTTC.